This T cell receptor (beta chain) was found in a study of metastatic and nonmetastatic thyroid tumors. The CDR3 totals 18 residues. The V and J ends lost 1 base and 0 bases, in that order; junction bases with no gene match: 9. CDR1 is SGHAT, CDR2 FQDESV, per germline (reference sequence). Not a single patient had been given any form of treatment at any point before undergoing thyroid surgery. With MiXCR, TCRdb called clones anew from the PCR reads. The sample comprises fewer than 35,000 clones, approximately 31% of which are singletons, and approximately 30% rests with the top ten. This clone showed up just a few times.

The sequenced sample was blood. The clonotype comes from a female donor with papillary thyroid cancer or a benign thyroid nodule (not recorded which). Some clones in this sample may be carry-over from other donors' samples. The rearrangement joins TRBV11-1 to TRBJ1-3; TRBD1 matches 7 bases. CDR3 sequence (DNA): TGTGCCAGCAGCTTAGTCGACAGGGACTCCTACTCTGGAAACACCATATATTTT. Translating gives CASSLVDRDSYSGNTIYF.